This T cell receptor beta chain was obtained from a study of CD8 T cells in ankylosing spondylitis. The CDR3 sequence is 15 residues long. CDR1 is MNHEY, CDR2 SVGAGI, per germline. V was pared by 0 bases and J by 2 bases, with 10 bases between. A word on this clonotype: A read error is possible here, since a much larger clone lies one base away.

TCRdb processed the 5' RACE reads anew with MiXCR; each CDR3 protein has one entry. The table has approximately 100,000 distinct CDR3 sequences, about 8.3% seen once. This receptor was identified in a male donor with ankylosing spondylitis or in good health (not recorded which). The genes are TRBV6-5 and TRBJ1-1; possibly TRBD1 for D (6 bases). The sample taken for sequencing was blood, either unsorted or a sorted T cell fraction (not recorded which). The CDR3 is CASSYSWGTNTEAFF. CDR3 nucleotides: TGTGCCAGCAGTTACTCGTGGGGGACAAACACTGAAGCTTTCTTT.